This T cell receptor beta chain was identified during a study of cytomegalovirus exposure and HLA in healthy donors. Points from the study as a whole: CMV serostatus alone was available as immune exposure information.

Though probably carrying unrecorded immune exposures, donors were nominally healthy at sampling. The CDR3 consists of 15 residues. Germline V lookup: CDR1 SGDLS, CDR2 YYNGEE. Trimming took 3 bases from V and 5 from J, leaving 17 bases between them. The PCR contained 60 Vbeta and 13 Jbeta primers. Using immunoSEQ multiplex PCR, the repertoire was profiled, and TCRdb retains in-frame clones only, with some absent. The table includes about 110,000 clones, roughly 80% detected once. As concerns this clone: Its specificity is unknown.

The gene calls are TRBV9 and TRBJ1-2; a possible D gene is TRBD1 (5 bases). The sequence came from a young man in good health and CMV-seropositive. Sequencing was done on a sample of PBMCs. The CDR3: CASSAGDSPVYGYTF. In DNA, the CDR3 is TGTGCCAGCAGCGCGGGGGACTCCCCAGTATATGGCTACACCTTC. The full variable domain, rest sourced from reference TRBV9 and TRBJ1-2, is DSGVTQTPKHLITATGQRVTLRCSPRSGDLSVYWYQQSLDQGLQFLIQYYNGEERAKGNILERFSAQQFPDLHSELNLSSLELGDSALYFCASSAGDSPVYGYTFGSGTRLTVV.